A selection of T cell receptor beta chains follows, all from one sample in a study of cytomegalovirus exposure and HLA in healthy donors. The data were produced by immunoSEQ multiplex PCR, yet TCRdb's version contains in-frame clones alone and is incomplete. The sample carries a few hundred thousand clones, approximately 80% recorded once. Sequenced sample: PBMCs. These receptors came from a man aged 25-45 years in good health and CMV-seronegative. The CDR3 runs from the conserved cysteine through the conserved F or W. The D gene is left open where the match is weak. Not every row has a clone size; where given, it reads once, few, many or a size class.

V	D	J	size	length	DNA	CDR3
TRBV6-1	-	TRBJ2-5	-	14	TGTGCCAGCACCGACTGGATTGCCGGGGAGACCCAGTACTTC	CASTDWIAGETQYF
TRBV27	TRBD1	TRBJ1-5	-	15	TGTGCCAGCAGCGCTACAGGGGCTCGGCGTCAGCCCCAGCATTTT	CASSATGARRQPQHF
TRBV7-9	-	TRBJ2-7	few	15	TGTGCCAGCAGCTTATACAGGGAAGGCTCCTACGAGCAGTACTTC	CASSLYREGSYEQYF
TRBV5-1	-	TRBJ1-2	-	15	TGCGCCAGCAGCTTGTTCACAGGGCCAAACTATGGCTACACCTTC	CASSLFTGPNYGYTF
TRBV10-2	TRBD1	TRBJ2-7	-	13	TGCGCCAGCAGTGTTTGGACAGGCCGGGAGCAGTACTTC	CASSVWTGREQYF
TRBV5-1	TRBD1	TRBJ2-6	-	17	TGCGCCAGCAGCGGTCAGGGGGCCTACTCTGGGGCCAACGTCCTGACTTTC	CASSGQGAYSGANVLTF
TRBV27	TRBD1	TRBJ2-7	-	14	TGTGCCAGCAGTTTACAGTTTACAGGGGGCGAGCAGTACTTC	CASSLQFTGGEQYF
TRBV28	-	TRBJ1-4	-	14	TGTGCCAGCACCTGGGGGGGTCGAGGTGAAAAACTGTTTTTT	CASTWGGRGEKLFF
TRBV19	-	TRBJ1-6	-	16	TGTGCCAGTAGTATAGCCCTCTCCGTGATAGCTTCACCCCTCCACTTT	CASSIALSVIASPLHF
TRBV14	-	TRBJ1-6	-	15	TGTGCCAGCAGCCTTAGGACCGGGAGGGATTCACCCCTCCACTTT	CASSLRTGRDSPLHF
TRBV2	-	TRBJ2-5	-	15	TGTGCCAGCCCATCCGGGACTCGTTACCAAGAGACCCAGTACTTC	CASPSGTRYQETQYF
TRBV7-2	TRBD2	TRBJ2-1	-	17	TGTGCCAGCAGTTATCCATTAGCGGGGGGGTACCGATCCGAGCAGTTCTTC	CASSYPLAGGYRSEQFF
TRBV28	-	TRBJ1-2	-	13	TGTGCCAGCAGTTTCAGGGCGAACTATGGCTACACCTTC	CASSFRANYGYTF
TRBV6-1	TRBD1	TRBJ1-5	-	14	TGTGCCAGCAGTGTGGGACAGCTGGATCAGCCCCAGCATTTT	CASSVGQLDQPQHF
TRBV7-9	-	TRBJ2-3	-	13	TGTGCCAGCAGCCCAGGGGTGACAGATACGCAGTATTTT	CASSPGVTDTQYF
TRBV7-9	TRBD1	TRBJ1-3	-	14	TGTGCCAGCAACTCAGGGGGCTCTGGAAACACCATATATTTT	CASNSGGSGNTIYF
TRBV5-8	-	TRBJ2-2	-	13	TGTGCCAGCAGCTTGGGCAGGTCCGGGGAGCTGTTTTTT	CASSLGRSGELFF
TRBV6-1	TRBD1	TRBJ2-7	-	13	TGTGCCAGCATGGACAGGGTGTCTTACGAGCAGTACTTC	CASMDRVSYEQYF
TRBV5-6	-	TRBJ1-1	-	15	TGTGCCAGCAGCCTGGGATGGAGGATGAACACTGAAGCTTTCTTT	CASSLGWRMNTEAFF
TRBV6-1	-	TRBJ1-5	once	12	TGTGCCAGCCAGTCCGGCAATCAGCCCCAGCATTTT	CASQSGNQPQHF
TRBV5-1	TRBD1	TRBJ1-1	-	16	TGCGCCAGCAGCCCTCACAGGGGAACAGAGAACACTGAAGCTTTCTTT	CASSPHRGTENTEAFF
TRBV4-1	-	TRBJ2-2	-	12	TGCGCCAGCAGCCTTATCACCGGGGAGCTGTTTTTT	CASSLITGELFF
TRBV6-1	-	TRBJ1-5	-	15	TGTGCCAGCAGTGAAGCGGGCACAACGAATCAGCCCCAGCATTTT	CASSEAGTTNQPQHF
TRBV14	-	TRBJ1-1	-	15	TGTGCCAGCAGCCAAGACTCCGAGAGATATACTGAAGCTTTCTTT	CASSQDSERYTEAFF
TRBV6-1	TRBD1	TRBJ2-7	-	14	TGTGCCAGCAGCCGGGACAGGGGAGTCTACGAGCAGTACTTC	CASSRDRGVYEQYF
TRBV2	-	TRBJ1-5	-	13	TGTGCCAGCACCGGACAGTACAATCAGCCCCAGCATTTT	CASTGQYNQPQHF
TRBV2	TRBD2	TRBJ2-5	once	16	TGTGCCAGCAGTAGACTAGCGGGGGGCCGGGGAGAGACCCAGTACTTC	CASSRLAGGRGETQYF
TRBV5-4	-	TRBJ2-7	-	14	TGTGCCAGCTACAAACAGGGATCTACCTACGAGCAGTACTTC	CASYKQGSTYEQYF
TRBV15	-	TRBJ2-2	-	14	TGTGCCACCAGCAGACCTACAGGGCCCGGGGAGCTGTTTTTT	CATSRPTGPGELFF
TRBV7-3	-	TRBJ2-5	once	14	TGTGCCAGCAGCCCGTATGGGGCGGGGGAGACCCAGTACTTC	CASSPYGAGETQYF
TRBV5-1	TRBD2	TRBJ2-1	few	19	TGCGCCAGCAGCCAAGGGGCTAGCGGGGGGAAGAGCTCCTACAATGAGCAGTTCTTC	CASSQGASGGKSSYNEQFF
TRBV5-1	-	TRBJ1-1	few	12	TGCGCCAGCAGCTTGGACGGTACTGAAGCTTTCTTT	CASSLDGTEAFF
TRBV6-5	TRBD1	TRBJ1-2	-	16	TGTGCCAGCAGTTCCGGGACAGAAACGGTGAACTATGGCTACACCTTC	CASSSGTETVNYGYTF
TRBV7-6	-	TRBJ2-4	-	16	TGTGCCAGCAGCTTAGGTCAGGGGTTCGGCAAAAACATTCAGTACTTC	CASSLGQGFGKNIQYF
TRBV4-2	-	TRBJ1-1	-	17	TGTGCCAGCAGCCAAGATCTATCTTTGGGGGGGAACACTGAAGCTTTCTTT	CASSQDLSLGGNTEAFF
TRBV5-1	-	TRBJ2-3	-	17	TGCGCCAGCAGCTCCGCCCCTAGCTTGAGAACGGCAGATACGCAGTATTTT	CASSSAPSLRTADTQYF
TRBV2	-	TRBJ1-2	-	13	TGTGCCAGCAGCCACATAATGGACTATGGCTACACCTTC	CASSHIMDYGYTF
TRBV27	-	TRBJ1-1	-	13	TGTGCCAGCAGTCTATCCATGAACACTGAAGCTTTCTTT	CASSLSMNTEAFF
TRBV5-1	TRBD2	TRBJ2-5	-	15	TGCGCCAGCAGCTTGGTAGGCGGGGGGGGAAAGACCCAGTACTTC	CASSLVGGGGKTQYF
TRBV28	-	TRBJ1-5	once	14	TGTGCCAGCAGTTTGGCCAGGTACAATCAGCCCCAGCATTTT	CASSLARYNQPQHF
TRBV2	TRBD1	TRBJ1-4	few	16	TGTGCCAGCAACGTCCCGGGACAGGGATTAAGGGAAAAACTGTTTTTT	CASNVPGQGLREKLFF
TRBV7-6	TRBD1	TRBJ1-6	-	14	TGTGCCAGCAGGGCGACAGGGGTGAATTCACCCCTCCACTTT	CASRATGVNSPLHF
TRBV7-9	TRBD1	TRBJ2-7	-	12	TGTGCCAGCAGCGGGACAGGGAACGAGCAGTACTTC	CASSGTGNEQYF
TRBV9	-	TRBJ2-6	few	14	TGTGCCAGCAGCGTAGCTCCTGGGGCCAGCGTCCTGACTTTC	CASSVAPGASVLTF
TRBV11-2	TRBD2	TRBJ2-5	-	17	TGTGCCAGCAGCTTAGGAGGGAGCGGGACCATCCAAGAGACCCAGTACTTC	CASSLGGSGTIQETQYF
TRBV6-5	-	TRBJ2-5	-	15	TGTGCCAGCAGTCCCCGTACAGGAGACCAAGAGACCCAGTACTTC	CASSPRTGDQETQYF